This T cell receptor beta chain originates from a study of T cell repertoires in cytomegalovirus infection. TCRdb ran MiXCR on the reads and lists one entry per CDR3 protein. The sample records approximately 770,000 distinct CDR3 sequences, under 35% being singletons. This clonotype came up a few times. The antigen remains undetermined. This specimen consisted of cultured CD8+ T cells from PBMCs, obtained from culture after CMV antigen stimulation. This clonotype originated in a human donor in good health (CMV status not recorded). Some clones in this sample may be carry-over from other donors' samples.

CDR3 nucleotide sequence: TGTGCCACCAGTGACCAAAGACAGGGGTTAAACCTAGAGACCCAGTACTTC. This encodes CATSDQRQGLNLETQYF. The chain links TRBV24-1 to TRBJ2-5; 8 positions agree with TRBD1. This CDR3 spans 17 amino acids. The junction had 13 bases not matched to a gene; V was cut back by 4 bases and J by 4 bases. CDR1 KGHDR and CDR2 SFDVKD come from the germline V gene.